These 17 T cell receptor beta chains were sequenced from one sample in a study of shared clonotypes between healthy human individuals. The data were produced by immunoSEQ multiplex PCR, yet TCRdb's version contains in-frame clones alone and is incomplete. The sample includes roughly 2 million clones, approximately 94% of them seen just once. Sequenced input: naive CD4+ T cells sorted from blood. Subset denoted: CD45RA+ positively selected. Receptors originate from a man younger than 35 in good health.

The chain combines TRBV7-2 with TRBJ2-2, with D possibly matching TRBD1 (5 bases). Looked up from germline, CDR1 is SGHTA and CDR2 is FQGNSA. This CDR3 spans 16 amino acids. V shed 4 bases and J shed 1 base, with 13 bases lying between them. The CDR3 is CASSSGHAGNTGELFF. CDR3 sequence (DNA): TGTGCCAGCAGCTCCGGACACGCAGGGAACACCGGGGAGCTGTTTTTT.

The chain recombines TRBV5-4 with TRBJ2-3; TRBD2 agrees at 7 bases. CDR1 SGHNT and CDR2 YYREEE come from the germline V gene (reference sequence). The length of the CDR3 is 16 residues. Trimming at V came to 4 bases and at J to 2 bases, leaving 10 bases not matched to a gene. The CDR3 here is CASSPTSARFTDTQYF. The CDR3 DNA reads TGTGCCAGCAGCCCTACTAGCGCGCGATTCACAGATACGCAGTATTTT.

The V and J genes are TRBV28 and TRBJ1-5; D possibly corresponds to TRBD1 (6 bases). CDR3 length equals 15 residues. CDR1 MDHEN and CDR2 SYDVKM come from the germline V gene. V lost 4 bases, J lost 7 bases, and 17 bases lay in between. CDR3 sequence: CASSSALQGTQPQHF. In nucleotides, the CDR3 is TGTGCCAGCAGTTCGGCACTACAGGGAACCCAGCCCCAGCATTTT.

This sequence joins TRBV2 and TRBJ2-1; D gene uncertain. Trimming removed 3 bases at V and 2 bases at J, with 14 bases between. The germline CDR1 and CDR2 sequences are SNHLY and FYNNEI. The CDR3 runs 16 residues. CDR3 sequence reads: CASSDPSRQTYNEQFF. DNA for the CDR3: TGTGCCAGCAGTGATCCCAGCCGGCAAACCTACAATGAGCAGTTCTTC.

The rearrangement uses TRBV5-1 and TRBJ2-7, with D possibly being TRBD2 (5 bases). Trimming took 1 base from V and 6 from J, leaving 8 bases between them. From germline, CDR1 is SGHRS and CDR2 YFSETQ. The CDR3 is 12 residues long. Written as DNA, the CDR3 is TGCGCCAGCAGCTTGTCCGGGGTCGAGCAGTACTTC. This sequence encodes CASSLSGVEQYF. The variable domain in full, completed from reference TRBV5-1 and TRBJ2-7, reads KAGVTQTPRYLIKTRGQQVTLSCSPISGHRSVSWYQQTPGQGLQFLFEYFSETQRNKGNFPGRFSGRQFSNSRSEMNVSTLELGDSALYLCASSLSGVEQYFGPGTRLTVT.

The chain carries TRBV5-1 and TRBJ2-6; no clear D gene. Germline V CDR1 and CDR2: SGHRS, YFSETQ. With 1 base removed from V and 1 base from J, the gap between germline ends came to 9 bases. CDR3 length: 16 residues. CDR3 bases: TGCGCCAGCAGCTTGCCCCAGGCATCTGGGGCCAACGTCCTGACTTTC. Its translation: CASSLPQASGANVLTF.

This chain links TRBV2 with TRBJ2-3, with D perhaps TRBD1 or TRBD2 (5 bases each). Germline assignment: CDR1 SNHLY and CDR2 FYNNEI. The CDR3 is 13 amino acids. V lost 4 bases and J lost 4, with 9 bases in between. DNA for the CDR3: TGTGCCAGCAGTGTCCGGGGCGCAGATACGCAGTATTTT. Its protein is CASSVRGADTQYF.

The V call is TRBV7-3, the J call TRBJ2-2; D is uncertain. Germline lookup yields CDR1 SGHTA and CDR2 FQGTGA. V was shortened by 5 bases and J by 0 bases, with 10 bases between the two germline ends. This CDR3 comprises 15 residues. The CDR3 DNA follows: TGTGCCAGCAGCCTTGACGGTTCGAACACCGGGGAGCTGTTTTTT. Translation: CASSLDGSNTGELFF.

The chain combines TRBV18 with TRBJ1-3; weak D call: TRBD1 (6 bases). Trimming took off 3 bases at V and 4 bases at J, with 10 bases between the two ends. This CDR3 region has 14 residues. CDR1 is KGHSH, CDR2 LQKENI, per germline. The CDR3 here is CASSPSGEGNTIYF. The DNA for the CDR3 is TGTGCCAGCTCACCCTCAGGGGAAGGAAACACCATATATTTT.

This chain links TRBV18 with TRBJ2-5; D is undetermined. There are 12 residues in the CDR3. Germline V gene sequence: CDR1 KGHSH, CDR2 LQKENI. Trimming removed 2 bases at V and 5 bases at J, with 6 bases between. CDR3 coding DNA: TGTGCCAGCTCACCATTTCTCGAGACCCAGTACTTC. Its protein product is CASSPFLETQYF.

This chain joins TRBV6-5 and TRBJ1-1, with D possibly TRBD1 on 5 matching bases. The ends were cut back, 0 bases at V and 2 bases at J, with 10 bases in the middle. The CDR3 has 15 amino acids. Germline lookup yields CDR1 MNHEY and CDR2 SVGAGI. CDR3 bases: TGTGCCAGCAGTTACTCGACAGCGGGTAACACTGAAGCTTTCTTT. This encodes CASSYSTAGNTEAFF.

The V gene is TRBV4-3, the J gene TRBJ1-2; 7 bases agree with TRBD1. The CDR3 has 19 residues. Germline V gene sequence: CDR1 LGHNA, CDR2 YSLEER. The V segment lost 1 base and the J segment 4 bases; nucleotides outside the gene matches: 18. The CDR3 loop reads CASSQGDQGVNRGIYGYTF. In DNA form, the CDR3 reads TGCGCCAGCAGCCAAGGGGATCAGGGTGTAAACAGGGGCATCTATGGCTACACCTTC.

V is TRBV28 and J is TRBJ2-7; the D is unclear. Trimming removed 5 bases from V and 7 bases from J, with 9 bases in between. This CDR3 is 11 amino acids long. Germline V lookup: CDR1 MDHEN, CDR2 SYDVKM. Here the CDR3 reads CASSDLGEQYF. The CDR3 nucleotides read TGTGCCAGCAGTGACCTCGGGGAGCAGTACTTC.

This clone appeared once. V and J are TRBV6-1 and TRBJ1-2, with 7 nucleotides matching TRBD1. The germline CDR1 and CDR2 sequences are MNHNS and SASEGT. The trim removed 7 bases at V and 2 bases at J, leaving 7 bases unmatched. There are 14 residues in the CDR3. CDR3 nucleotide sequence: TGTGCCAGCACAGATAGGGACAGAAACTATGGCTACACCTTC. This codes for CASTDRDRNYGYTF.

The V call is TRBV5-1, the J call TRBJ2-7; tentatively, D is TRBD1 or TRBD2 (5 bases each). Germline CDR1 SGHRS, CDR2 YFSETQ. This CDR3 is built from 15 residues. With 0 bases removed from V and 0 bases from J, the gap between germline ends came to 10 bases. CDR3 bases: TGCGCCAGCAGCTTGGACACGGGACCCTCCTACGAGCAGTACTTC. As protein: CASSLDTGPSYEQYF.

The V gene is TRBV5-1, the J gene TRBJ2-1, with D unresolved. The CDR3 contains 15 residues. Deletions cut 5 bases from V and 0 bases from J, with 12 bases between. Germline CDR1 and CDR2: SGHRS and YFSETQ. Written as DNA, the CDR3 is TGCGCCAGCAGTATAAGTACGTCCTCCTACAATGAGCAGTTCTTC. Translation gives CASSISTSSYNEQFF.

The chain employs TRBV2 and TRBJ1-3; weak D call: TRBD1 (5 bases). This CDR3 comprises 16 residues. Between the trimmed V and J ends, which lost 6 bases and 3 bases, there was a span of 18 bases. Germline CDR1 and CDR2: SNHLY and FYNNEI. CDR3: CASRFRDTDFGNTIYF. The CDR3 nucleotides read TGTGCCAGCAGATTCAGGGATACAGACTTTGGAAACACCATATATTTT.